Here is one T cell receptor (beta chain) with its context. As yet, its antigen is unknown. The PCR was carried out with 60 Vbeta primers and 13 Jbeta primers. Clones were read by immunoSEQ multiplex PCR, and TCRdb kept only the in-frame ones, dropping some. The sample consists of 150,000 to 200,000 clones, under 85% of them appearing once. These data originate in a study of cytomegalovirus exposure and HLA in healthy donors. Germline trimming cut 4 bases from V and 1 base from J; bases unmatched to any gene: 4. The CDR3 contains 14 residues. Germline CDR1 LNHDA, CDR2 SQIVND (reference sequence). Findings of the study overall: In a later analysis, an Asian-associated ancestry cluster reportedly showed fewer N-insertions than the approximately 700-donor mean. Altogether, some 170 TCR beta chains were recorded as cytomegalovirus-associated. TCR beta V- and J-gene trimming was later associated with a missense DCLRE1C variant.

The rearrangement joins TRBV19 to TRBJ2-7, with 7 bases fitting TRBD1. Sequencing was done on a sample of PBMCs. The TCR was taken from a man aged 18 to 30 in good health and CMV-seronegative. The CDR3 sequence is CASSSGQESYEQYF. DNA of the CDR3: TGTGCCAGTAGTAGTGGACAGGAGTCCTACGAGCAGTACTTC. Full variable domain (rest looked up from reference TRBV19 and TRBJ2-7): DGGITQSPKYLFRKEGQNVTLSCEQNLNHDAMYWYRQDPGQGLRLIYYSQIVNDFQKGDIAEGYSVSREKKESFPLTVTSAQKNPTAFYLCASSSGQESYEQYFGPGTRLTVT.